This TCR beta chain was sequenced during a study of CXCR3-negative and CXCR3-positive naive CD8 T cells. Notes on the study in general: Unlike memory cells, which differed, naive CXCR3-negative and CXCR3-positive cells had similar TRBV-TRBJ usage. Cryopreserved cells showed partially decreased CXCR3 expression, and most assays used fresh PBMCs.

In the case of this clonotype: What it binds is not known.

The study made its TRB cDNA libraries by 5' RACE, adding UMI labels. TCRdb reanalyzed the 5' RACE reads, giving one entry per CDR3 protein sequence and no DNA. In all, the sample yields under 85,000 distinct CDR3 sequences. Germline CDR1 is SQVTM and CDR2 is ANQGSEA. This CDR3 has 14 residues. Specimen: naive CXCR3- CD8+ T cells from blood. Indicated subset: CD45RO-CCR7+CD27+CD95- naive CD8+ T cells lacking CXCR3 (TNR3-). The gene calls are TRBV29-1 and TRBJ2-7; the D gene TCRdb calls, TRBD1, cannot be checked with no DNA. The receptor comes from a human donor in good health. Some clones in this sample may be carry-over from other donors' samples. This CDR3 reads CSVLDRDKPYEQYF.